These T cell receptor beta chains were read from a single sample in a study of control samples from healthy donors and cancer patients. Here immunoSEQ multiplex PCR was the method, and the copy in TCRdb shows in-frame clones only, minus some. The sample consists of about 150,000 clones, approximately 96% of them appearing once. Sequenced input: blood. The receptors were gathered from a woman aged 40 to 55 in good health. Each CDR3 is given with its conserved first and last residue. The D gene is left open where the match is weak. Rows may omit the clone size; those that give it use once, few, many or a size class.

d_gene: TRBD1; abundance: .; j_gene: TRBJ2-5; v_gene: TRBV9; len: 16; CDR3aa: CASSVGAGGIQETQYF; CDR3nt: TGTGCCAGCAGCGTAGGTGCAGGGGGAATACAAGAGACCCAGTACTTC
d_gene: .; abundance: .; j_gene: TRBJ1-3; v_gene: TRBV15; len: 13; CDR3aa: CATSSDTRNTIYF; CDR3nt: TGTGCCACCAGCAGCGACACCCGAAACACCATATATTTT
d_gene: .; abundance: .; j_gene: TRBJ2-7; v_gene: TRBV7-2; len: 14; CDR3aa: CASSSQRGPYEQYF; CDR3nt: TGTGCCAGCAGCTCACAACGGGGACCCTACGAGCAGTACTTC
d_gene: TRBD1; abundance: .; j_gene: TRBJ1-1; v_gene: TRBV29-1; len: 14; CDR3aa: CSVFSGQGGTEAFF; CDR3nt: TGCAGCGTTTTTTCGGGTCAGGGGGGCACTGAAGCTTTCTTT
d_gene: .; abundance: .; j_gene: TRBJ1-6; v_gene: TRBV23-1; len: 16; CDR3aa: CASSQRTGPNNSPLHF; CDR3nt: TGCGCCAGCAGTCAAAGGACGGGACCGAATAATTCACCCCTCCACTTT
d_gene: TRBD2; abundance: .; j_gene: TRBJ2-3; v_gene: TRBV3-1/TRBV3-2; len: 23; CDR3aa: CASSQDLPPNSSGRPASTDTQYF; CDR3nt: TGTGCCAGCAGCCAAGATTTGCCCCCGAATTCTAGCGGGCGTCCGGCCAGCACAGATACGCAGTATTTT
d_gene: TRBD1; abundance: .; j_gene: TRBJ1-3; v_gene: TRBV9; len: 16; CDR3aa: CASSTRGQASGNTIYF; CDR3nt: TGTGCCAGCAGCACCCGGGGACAGGCGTCTGGAAACACCATATATTTT
d_gene: .; abundance: .; j_gene: TRBJ2-3; v_gene: TRBV6-5; len: 14; CDR3aa: CASSYSGGRDTQYF; CDR3nt: TGTGCCAGCAGTTACTCGGGGGGAAGAGATACGCAGTATTTT
d_gene: .; abundance: .; j_gene: TRBJ1-4; v_gene: TRBV7-8; len: 14; CDR3aa: CASSPTVALSKLFF; CDR3nt: TGTGCCAGCAGCCCGACGGTCGCCCTTTCCAAACTGTTTTTT
d_gene: .; abundance: once; j_gene: TRBJ1-3; v_gene: TRBV7-9; len: 15; CDR3aa: CASSLKGGSGNTIYF; CDR3nt: TGTGCCAGCAGCTTAAAGGGGGGTTCTGGAAACACCATATATTTT
d_gene: .; abundance: .; j_gene: TRBJ2-7; v_gene: TRBV6-6; len: 12; CDR3aa: CASSLRDYEQYF; CDR3nt: TGTGCCAGCAGCCTCAGGGACTACGAGCAGTACTTC
d_gene: TRBD1; abundance: .; j_gene: TRBJ1-5; v_gene: TRBV5-1; len: 14; CDR3aa: CASSTTGGDQPQHF; CDR3nt: TGCGCCAGCAGCACCACAGGGGGAGATCAGCCCCAGCATTTT
d_gene: .; abundance: .; j_gene: TRBJ1-1; v_gene: TRBV5-1; len: 17; CDR3aa: CASSPEPLGAGNTEAFF; CDR3nt: TGCGCCAGCAGCCCCGAACCATTGGGGGCCGGGAACACTGAAGCTTTCTTT
d_gene: .; abundance: .; j_gene: TRBJ1-4; v_gene: TRBV9; len: 15; CDR3aa: CASSAATGLREKLFF; CDR3nt: TGTGCCAGCAGCGCAGCAACAGGGTTACGAGAAAAACTGTTTTTT
d_gene: .; abundance: .; j_gene: TRBJ2-1; v_gene: TRBV27; len: 16; CDR3aa: CASRLGAGASYNEQFF; CDR3nt: TGTGCCAGCAGACTGGGGGCGGGAGCCTCCTACAATGAGCAGTTCTTC
d_gene: .; abundance: once; j_gene: TRBJ2-1; v_gene: TRBV7-9; len: 12; CDR3aa: CASSLAGEEQFF; CDR3nt: TGTGCCAGCAGCTTAGCGGGGGAGGAGCAGTTCTTC
d_gene: TRBD1; abundance: once; j_gene: TRBJ2-5; v_gene: TRBV7-2; len: 14; CDR3aa: CASSSPDRGETQYF; CDR3nt: TGTGCCAGCAGCTCGCCGGACAGGGGAGAGACCCAGTACTTC
d_gene: TRBD1; abundance: .; j_gene: TRBJ2-7; v_gene: TRBV30; len: 14; CDR3aa: CAWIGTGGGYEQYF; CDR3nt: TGTGCCTGGATTGGGACAGGGGGAGGCTACGAGCAGTACTTC
d_gene: .; abundance: .; j_gene: TRBJ1-1; v_gene: TRBV3-1/TRBV3-2; len: 15; CDR3aa: CASSQDGVLSTEAFF; CDR3nt: TGTGCCAGCAGCCAAGATGGGGTGTTGAGCACTGAAGCTTTCTTT
d_gene: TRBD2; abundance: .; j_gene: TRBJ2-2; v_gene: TRBV11-2; len: 17; CDR3aa: CASTDASGRINTGELFF; CDR3nt: TGTGCCAGCACGGATGCTAGCGGGAGGATTAACACCGGGGAGCTGTTTTTT
d_gene: .; abundance: .; j_gene: TRBJ1-2; v_gene: TRBV15; len: 14; CDR3aa: CATSRDPIVYGYTF; CDR3nt: TGTGCCACCAGCAGAGATCCGATAGTCTATGGCTACACCTTC